This TCR beta chain was retrieved from a study of T-cell memory formation after mild COVID-19. Regarding the study as a whole: Clones that contracted from day 15 to 85 had balanced CD4/CD8; later expanders were CD4+ biased. In pre-infection memory, a portion of responding clones appeared, which suggested that cross-reactive memory joined.

TCRdb fed the 5' RACE reads into MiXCR, producing one record per CDR3 protein. The table has around 200,000 distinct CDR3 sequences, less than 20% seen once. Concerning this clonotype itself: Its antigen is not known.

In germline, CDR1 is SEHNR, CDR2 FQNEAQ (reference sequence). V shed 5 bases and J shed 2 bases, with 13 bases lying between them. The CDR3 has 15 residues. The chain links TRBV7-9 to TRBJ1-5; D unresolved. The sequenced material came from PBMCs or a T cell subset sorted from them (not recorded which). This receptor was obtained from a man between 18 and 29 years old who had mild COVID-19 (a few samples of this study predate the infection). Cell type and time point are not known. CDR3 amino acids: CASSRGSGGNQPQHF. The CDR3 coding sequence is TGTGCCAGCAGCAGAGGGTCGGGAGGCAATCAGCCCCAGCATTTT.